A few counts support the clone carrying this T cell receptor beta chain. No antigen is known for it. This record comes from a study of vaccination and CD4 T cells after COVID-19. Study context: Diagnosis preceded the drawing of post-COVID samples by a median approximately 96 days (range 35 to 161). Stimuli were overlapping spike peptide pools of SARS-CoV-2 and three common cold coronaviruses (HCoV-NL63, HCoV-OC43, HCoV-229E). As control conditions, cultures were given either a CEFX pool serving as positive control, an HIV-1 Nef pool, or no peptide at all.

Findings and limits, study-wide: From 21 to 38, the median of SARS-CoV-2-reactive clonotypes rose without reaching significance.

Oncomine TCR Beta short-read sequencing was applied to DNA from cultured CD4+ T cells. TCRdb independently ran MiXCR on the PCR reads; one entry per CDR3 protein. The table records around 15,000 distinct CDR3 sequences, about 48% of them present only once. Indicated treatment: approximately nine-day PBMC culture with coronavirus spike peptide pools or control peptides (ViraFEST assay). Trimming at V came to 4 bases and at J to 1 base, leaving 13 bases not matched to a gene. CDR1 is LGHNA and CDR2 is YSLEER in the germline V gene. The CDR3 loop spans 19 amino acids. The sequence was collected from a human donor who had recovered from COVID-19. Sequencing was carried out using CD4+ T cells from blood, cultured in vitro. The rearrangement links TRBV4-3 to TRBJ2-3; 11 bases align to TRBD2. The CDR3 DNA is TGCGCCAGCAGCCCCTCTTTAGTAGCGGGAGGGCCCGGCACAGATACGCAGTATTTT. It translates to CASSPSLVAGGPGTDTQYF.